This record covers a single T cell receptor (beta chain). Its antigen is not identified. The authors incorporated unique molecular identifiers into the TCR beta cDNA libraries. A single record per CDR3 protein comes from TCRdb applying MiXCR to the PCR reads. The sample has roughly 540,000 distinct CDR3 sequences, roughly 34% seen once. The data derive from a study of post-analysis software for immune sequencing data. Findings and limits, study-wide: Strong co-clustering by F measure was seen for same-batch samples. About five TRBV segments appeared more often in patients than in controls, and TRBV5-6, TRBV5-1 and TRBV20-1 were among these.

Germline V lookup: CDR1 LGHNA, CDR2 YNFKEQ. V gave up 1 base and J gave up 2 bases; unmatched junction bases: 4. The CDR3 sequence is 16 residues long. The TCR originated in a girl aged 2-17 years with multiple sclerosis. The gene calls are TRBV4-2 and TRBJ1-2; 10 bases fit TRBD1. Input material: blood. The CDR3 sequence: CASSQVQGQGNYGYTF. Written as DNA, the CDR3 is TGTGCCAGCAGCCAAGTCCAGGGACAGGGGAACTATGGCTACACCTTC.